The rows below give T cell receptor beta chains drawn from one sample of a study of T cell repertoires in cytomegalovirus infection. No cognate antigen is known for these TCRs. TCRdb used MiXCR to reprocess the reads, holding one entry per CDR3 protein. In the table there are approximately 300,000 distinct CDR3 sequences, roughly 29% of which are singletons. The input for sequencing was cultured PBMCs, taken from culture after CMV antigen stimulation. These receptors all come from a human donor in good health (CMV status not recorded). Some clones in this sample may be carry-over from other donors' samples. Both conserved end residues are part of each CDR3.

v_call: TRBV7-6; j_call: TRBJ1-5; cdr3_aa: CASSLGATYGRGADGNQPQHF
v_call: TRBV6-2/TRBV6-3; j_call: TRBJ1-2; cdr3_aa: CASTGSFSTNYGYTF
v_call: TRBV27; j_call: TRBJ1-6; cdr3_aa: CASSSQAYNSPLHF
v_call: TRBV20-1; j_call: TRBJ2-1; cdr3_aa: CSLGGGTDNEQFF
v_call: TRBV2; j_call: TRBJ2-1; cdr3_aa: CATFPGLAGGEQFF
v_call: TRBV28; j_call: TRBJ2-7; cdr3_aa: CASSPTFSSYEQYF
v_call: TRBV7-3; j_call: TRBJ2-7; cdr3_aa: CASSLQGADSYEQYF
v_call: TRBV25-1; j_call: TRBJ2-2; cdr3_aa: CASSEYARGGTGELFF
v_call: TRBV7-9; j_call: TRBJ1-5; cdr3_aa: CASSLGGQQPQHF
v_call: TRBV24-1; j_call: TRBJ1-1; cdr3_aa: CATTGAGEELPEAFF
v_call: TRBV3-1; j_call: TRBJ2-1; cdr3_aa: CASSQAGIEQFF
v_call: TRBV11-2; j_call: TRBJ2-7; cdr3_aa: CASSYSTSGGAGLYF
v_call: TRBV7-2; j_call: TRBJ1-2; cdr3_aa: CASSFEEYGYTF
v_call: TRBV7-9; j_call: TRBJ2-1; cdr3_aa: CASSFLGLAAYNEQFF
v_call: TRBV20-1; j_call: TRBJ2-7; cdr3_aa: CSALREGGGNEQYF
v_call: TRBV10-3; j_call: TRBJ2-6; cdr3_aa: CAISEPSGANVLTF
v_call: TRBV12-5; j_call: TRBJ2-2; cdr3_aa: CASGWTGLAGEELFF
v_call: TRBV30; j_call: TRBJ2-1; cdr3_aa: CAWGSWQAYNEQFF